One T cell receptor beta chain is described in this entry. The record originates from a study of blood T cell repertoires in COVID-19. The method was immunoSEQ multiplex PCR; TCRdb's version includes in-frame clones alone and lacks a portion of them. The sample lists 380,000 or so clones, over 75% occurring once. This CDR3 region has 17 residues. With 2 bases removed from V and 6 bases from J, the gap between germline ends came to 20 bases. Germline loops: CDR1 MNHNS, CDR2 SASEGT. The source is a man between 25 and 39 years old who had recovered from COVID-19. V and J are TRBV6-1 and TRBJ1-5; TRBD1 might be the D (6 bases). Sequencing was carried out using PBMCs or T cells enriched from blood (not recorded which). The CDR3 DNA reads as TGTGCCAGCAGTGAACTGGTTGGACAGCAGTTCGGTCAGCCCCAGCATTTT. This gives the protein CASSELVGQQFGQPQHF.